This TCR beta chain was recorded in a study of CD8 T cells in Susac syndrome. CD8+ and CD4+ T cells from blood underwent TCR beta sequencing, which was carried out in a high-throughput format. A word on this clonotype: No antigen is known for it.

General study results and limits: The study recognized that the number of individuals in its TCR sequencing and HLA analysis was relatively small.

Trimming took 9 bases from V and 3 from J; bases not matched to a gene: 8. This CDR3 comprises 14 residues. Germline assignment: CDR1 LGHDT and CDR2 YNNKEL (reference sequence). Random hexamers served to reverse transcribe roughly 0.5 to 1 ug RNA. The immunoSEQ assay covered 54 Vbeta and 13 Jbeta segments for CDR3. Using its own MiXCR run on the immunoSEQ multiplex PCR reads, TCRdb lists one record per CDR3 protein. Of about 180,000 distinct CDR3 sequences listed, approximately 96% were seen once; the top ten hold around 0.09%. The chain recombines TRBV3-1 with TRBJ2-1, with 7 bases identical to TRBD2. The sequence came from a human donor with multiple sclerosis. Source material: CD4+ T cells from PBMCs. CDR3 bases: TGTGCCAGTCATACCGGGACTAACTACAATGAGCAGTTCTTC. Protein sequence: CASHTGTNYNEQFF.